This entry lists 9 T cell receptor beta chains sequenced from one sample in a study of blood T cell repertoires in COVID-19 (dated by TCRdb to the early 2020s). Libraries were constructed by the immunoSEQ multiplex PCR assay. TCRdb's version of the immuneACCESS table is confined to in-frame rearrangements and falls short of the full clone set. An unresolved V gene accounts for under half of the shortfall where checked; the remainder is of unknown origin. The sample table lists some 200,000 clones, 90% to 95% of them with a count of one. The ten largest clones add up to roughly 0.7% of the sample. Sequencing was performed on peripheral blood. The receptors derive from a man in his thirties or forties with COVID-19, enrolled during active disease.

The chain employs TRBV10-2 and TRBJ1-5; 8 bases map to TRBD1. Germline trimming cut 8 bases from V and 2 bases from J; bases unmatched to any gene: 2. The germline V gene encodes CDR1 WSHSY and CDR2 SAAADI. The CDR3 has 13 amino acids. The CDR3, as DNA: TGCGCCAGCGGGACAGGAGGCAATCAGCCCCAGCATTTT. It specifies CASGTGGNQPQHF.

The CDR3 sequence is CASSLESSGGDEQFF. Written as DNA, the CDR3 is TGTGCCAGCAGCTTAGAGTCTAGCGGGGGGGATGAGCAGTTCTTC. The chain joins TRBV11-2 to TRBJ2-1, with 12 positions matching TRBD2. The CDR3 extends over 15 amino acids. Trimming at V came to 0 bases and at J to 8 bases, leaving 2 bases not matched to a gene. CDR1 is SGHAT, CDR2 FQNNGV, per germline.

V is TRBV19 and J is TRBJ1-2; a possible D gene is TRBD1 (6 bases). The CDR3 contains 14 residues. Germline V gene sequence: CDR1 LNHDA, CDR2 SQIVND (reference sequence). V was clipped by 2 bases and J by 3 bases, with 10 bases between them. The CDR3 sequence is CASSINREHYGYTF. As DNA, the CDR3 is TGTGCCAGTAGTATAAACAGGGAGCACTATGGCTACACCTTC.

The chain is built from TRBV6-5 and TRBJ2-2, with D hard to call. V lost 7 bases and J 1 base, leaving 4 bases between the germline ends. CDR1 MNHEY and CDR2 SVGAGI come from the germline V gene. CDR3 length: 12 residues. The CDR3 DNA reads TGTGCCAGCATCGGGAACACCGGGGAGCTGTTTTTT. Protein sequence: CASIGNTGELFF.

The chain uses TRBV2 and TRBJ2-7, with TRBD2 as a possible D gene (6 bases). Trimming shortened V by 1 base and J by 6 bases, and 10 bases separated the two germline ends. Germline CDR1 is SNHLY and CDR2 is FYNNEI. This CDR3 region has 13 residues. The DNA for the CDR3 is TGTGCCAGCAGTGAAGAACTAGCTTCCGAGCAGTACTTC. Translated: CASSEELASEQYF.

V usage is TRBV6-5 and J usage is TRBJ2-7; 10 nucleotides align to TRBD1. The CDR3 is 15 residues long. Germline V CDR1 and CDR2: MNHEY, SVGAGI. With V trimmed by 5 bases and J by 1 base, 5 bases remained unmatched. In DNA form, the CDR3 reads TGTGCCAGCAGTAGGACAGGGGGGGAATCCTACGAGCAGTACTTC. It specifies CASSRTGGESYEQYF.

This clone was recorded once. V usage is TRBV2 and J usage is TRBJ2-2, with D possibly matching TRBD2 (6 bases). CDR1 is SNHLY, CDR2 FYNNEI, per germline. This CDR3 has 15 amino acids. Trimming removed 7 bases at V and 4 bases at J, with 16 bases between. The CDR3 is CASTLEGRGTGELFF. Here the CDR3 DNA reads TGTGCCAGCACCTTGGAGGGGAGAGGCACCGGGGAGCTGTTTTTT.

The chain joins TRBV21-1 to TRBJ2-5; the DNA was not compared with TRBD2, the D call given in the table. TRBV21-1 is reported as a pseudogene. The CDR3 is made up of 14 amino acids. Here the CDR3 DNA reads TGTGCCAGCAGCAAGGGACTAGCAAAGGAGACCCAGTACTTC. It encodes CASSKGLAKETQYF.

The rearrangement uses TRBV18 and TRBJ1-1; a possible D gene is TRBD1 (5 bases). The CDR3 contains 15 residues. The germline V and J ends were trimmed by 2 bases and 1 base, with 11 bases remaining between them. Per germline, CDR1 KGHSH and CDR2 LQKENI. The CDR3 DNA reads as TGTGCCAGCTCACCAGACAGTCCTTCGAACACTGAAGCTTTCTTT. As protein: CASSPDSPSNTEAFF.